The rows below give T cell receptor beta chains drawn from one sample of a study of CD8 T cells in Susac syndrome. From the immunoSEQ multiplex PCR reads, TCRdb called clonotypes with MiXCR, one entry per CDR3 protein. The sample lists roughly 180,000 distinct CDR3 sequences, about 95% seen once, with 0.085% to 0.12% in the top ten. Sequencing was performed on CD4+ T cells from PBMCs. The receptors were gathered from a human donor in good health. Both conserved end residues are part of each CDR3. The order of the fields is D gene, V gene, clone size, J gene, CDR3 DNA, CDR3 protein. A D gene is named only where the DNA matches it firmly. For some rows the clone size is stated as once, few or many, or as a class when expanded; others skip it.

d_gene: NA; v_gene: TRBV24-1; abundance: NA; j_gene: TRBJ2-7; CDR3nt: TGTGCCACCAGTGATTCCACTAGCGAGCAGTACTTC; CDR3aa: CATSDSTSEQYF
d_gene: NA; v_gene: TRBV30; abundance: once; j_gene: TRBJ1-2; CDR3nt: TGTGCCTGGAGTGTATTCCGACAGCACTATGGCTACACCTTC; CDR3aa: CAWSVFRQHYGYTF
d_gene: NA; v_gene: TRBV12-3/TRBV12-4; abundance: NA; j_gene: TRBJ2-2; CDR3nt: TGTGCCAGCCAAAAGGTCCGAACTGCGAACACCGGGGAGCTGTTTTTT; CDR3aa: CASQKVRTANTGELFF
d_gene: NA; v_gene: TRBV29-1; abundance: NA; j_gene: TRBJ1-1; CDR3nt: TGCAGCGTGATTCCAGGGGCCTGGGCTGAAGCTTTCTTT; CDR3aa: CSVIPGAWAEAFF
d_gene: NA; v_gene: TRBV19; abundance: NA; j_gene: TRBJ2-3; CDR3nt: TGTGCCAGTAGTCTCGGCCTCACCCCGGGGGATACGCAGTATTTT; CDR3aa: CASSLGLTPGDTQYF
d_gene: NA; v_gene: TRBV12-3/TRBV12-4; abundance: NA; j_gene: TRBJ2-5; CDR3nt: TGTGCCAGCAGTTTAGTTAGGGGGTTAGGGGAGACCCAGTACTTC; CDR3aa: CASSLVRGLGETQYF
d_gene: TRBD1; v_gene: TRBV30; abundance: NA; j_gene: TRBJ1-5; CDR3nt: TGTGCCTGGACAGGGGGCCTTAGCAATCAGCCCCAGCATTTT; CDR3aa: CAWTGGLSNQPQHF
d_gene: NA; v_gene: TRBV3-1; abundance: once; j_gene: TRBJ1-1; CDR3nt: TGTGCCAGCAGCCATGGGGGGCGCCAAGCTTTCTTT; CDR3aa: CASSHGGRQAFF
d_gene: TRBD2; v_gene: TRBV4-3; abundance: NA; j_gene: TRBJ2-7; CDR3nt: TGCGCCAGCAGCCAGGACTGGGCCTTTAGCGGGAGGTCATACGAGCAGTACTTC; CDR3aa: CASSQDWAFSGRSYEQYF
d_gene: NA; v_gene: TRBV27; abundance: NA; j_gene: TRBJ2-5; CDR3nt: TGTGCCAGCAGTCAACGGTACCAAGAGACCCAGTACTTC; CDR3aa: CASSQRYQETQYF
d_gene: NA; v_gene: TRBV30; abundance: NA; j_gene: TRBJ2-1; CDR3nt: TGTGCCTGGAACCCGACTAGAATCCACAATGAGCAGTTCTTC; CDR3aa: CAWNPTRIHNEQFF
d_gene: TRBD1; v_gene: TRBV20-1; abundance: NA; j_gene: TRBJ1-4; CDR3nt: TGCAGTGCTACACAGGGGGCCGATGAAAAACTGTTTTTT; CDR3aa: CSATQGADEKLFF
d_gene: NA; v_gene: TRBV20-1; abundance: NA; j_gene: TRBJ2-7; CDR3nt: TGCAGTGCAACCCAGCGGACATCATCAACCGAGCAGTACTTC; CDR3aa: CSATQRTSSTEQYF
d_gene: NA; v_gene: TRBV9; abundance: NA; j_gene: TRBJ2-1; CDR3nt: TGTGCCAGCAGCGTAGTGAGCGCACAGTCCTACAATGAGCAGTTCTTC; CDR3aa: CASSVVSAQSYNEQFF
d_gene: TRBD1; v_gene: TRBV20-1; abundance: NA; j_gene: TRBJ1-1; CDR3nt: TGCAGTGCTGGGACAGGGAGGAACACTGAAGCTTTCTTT; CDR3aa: CSAGTGRNTEAFF
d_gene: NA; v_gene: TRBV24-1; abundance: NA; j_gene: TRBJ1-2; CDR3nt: TGTGCCACCAGTGACCTCACAGGGAACTATGGCTACACCTTC; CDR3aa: CATSDLTGNYGYTF
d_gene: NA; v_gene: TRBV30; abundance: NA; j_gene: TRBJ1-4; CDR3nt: TGTGCCTGGAGCAATGAAAAACTGTTTTTT; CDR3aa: CAWSNEKLFF
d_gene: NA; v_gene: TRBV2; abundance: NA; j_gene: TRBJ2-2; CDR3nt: TGTGCCAGCAGAGGGCAGGGAAACACCGGGGAGCTGTTTTTT; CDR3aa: CASRGQGNTGELFF
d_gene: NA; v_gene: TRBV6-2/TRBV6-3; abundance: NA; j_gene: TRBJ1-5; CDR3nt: TGTGCCAGCAGTCAGGGAAGGAAAGGCAATCAGCCCCAGCATTTT; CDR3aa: CASSQGRKGNQPQHF
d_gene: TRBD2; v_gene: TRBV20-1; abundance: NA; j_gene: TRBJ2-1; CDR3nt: TGCAGTGCTGGGGGTACTAGCGGGAGGGCATATGAGCAGTTCTTC; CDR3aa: CSAGGTSGRAYEQFF
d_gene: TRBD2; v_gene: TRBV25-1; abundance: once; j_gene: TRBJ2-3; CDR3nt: TGTGCCAGCAGTGAACCCGGGACTAGCGCAAGCACAGATACGCAGTATTTT; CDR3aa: CASSEPGTSASTDTQYF
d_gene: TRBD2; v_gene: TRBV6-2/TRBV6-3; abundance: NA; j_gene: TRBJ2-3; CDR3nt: TGTGCCAGCAGCCGACTAGCGGGATTTAGCACAGATACGCAGTATTTT; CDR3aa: CASSRLAGFSTDTQYF
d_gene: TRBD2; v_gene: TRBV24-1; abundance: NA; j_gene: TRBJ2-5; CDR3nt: TGTGCCACCAGTGACTTGACTAGCGGGAGTGAGACCCAGTACTTC; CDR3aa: CATSDLTSGSETQYF
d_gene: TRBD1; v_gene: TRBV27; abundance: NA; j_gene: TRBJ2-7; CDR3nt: TGTGCCAGCAGTTCGGACAGGCGTCTCAGCGAGCAGTACTTC; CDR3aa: CASSSDRRLSEQYF
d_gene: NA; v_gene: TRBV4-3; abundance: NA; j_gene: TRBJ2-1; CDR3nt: TGCGCCAGCAGCCAAGCGGATACTAGGGGTGGCAATGAGCAGTTCTTC; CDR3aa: CASSQADTRGGNEQFF
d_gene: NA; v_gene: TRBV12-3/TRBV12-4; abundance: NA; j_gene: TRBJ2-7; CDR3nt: TGTGCCAGCCGGGTGGCGGGAAGCGGGGAGCAGTACTTC; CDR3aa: CASRVAGSGEQYF
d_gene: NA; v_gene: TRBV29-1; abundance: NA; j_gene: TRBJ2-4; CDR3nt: TGCAGCGTCCAGGGCCTTGGGTACAAAAACATTCAGTACTTC; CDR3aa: CSVQGLGYKNIQYF
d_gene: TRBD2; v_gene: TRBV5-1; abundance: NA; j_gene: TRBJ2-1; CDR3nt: TGCGCCAGCAGCTTGGTACTAGCGGAGTACAATGAGCAGTTCTTC; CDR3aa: CASSLVLAEYNEQFF
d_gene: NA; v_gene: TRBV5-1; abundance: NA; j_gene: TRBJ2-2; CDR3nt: TGCGCCAGCAGCTCTGGACTACTGAACACCGGGGAGCTGTTTTTT; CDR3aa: CASSSGLLNTGELFF
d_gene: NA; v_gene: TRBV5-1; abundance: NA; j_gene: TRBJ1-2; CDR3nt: TGCGCCAGCAGTAACCCATCAGGGGATGGCTACACCTTC; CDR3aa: CASSNPSGDGYTF
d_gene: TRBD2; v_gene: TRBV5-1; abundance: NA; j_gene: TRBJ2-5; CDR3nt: TGCGCCAGCAGCTTGGATCAGGACGGGGGGGAGACCCAGTACTTC; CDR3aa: CASSLDQDGGETQYF
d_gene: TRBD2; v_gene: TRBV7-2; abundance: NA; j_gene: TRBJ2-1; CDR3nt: TGTGCCAGCAGGTTTCGGACTAGCGAACACAATGAGCAGTTCTTC; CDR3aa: CASRFRTSEHNEQFF
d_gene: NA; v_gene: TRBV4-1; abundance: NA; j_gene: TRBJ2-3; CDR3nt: TGCGCCAGCAGCCAGACGGGCCGACGAGCTGAGGCAGATACGCAGTATTTT; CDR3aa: CASSQTGRRAEADTQYF
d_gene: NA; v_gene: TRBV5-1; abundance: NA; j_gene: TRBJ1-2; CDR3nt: TGCGCCAGCAGCTTGGGTCCAGCCCTCCGGGATGGCTACACCTTC; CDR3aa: CASSLGPALRDGYTF
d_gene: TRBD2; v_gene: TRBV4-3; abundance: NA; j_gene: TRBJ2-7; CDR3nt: TGCGCCAGCAGCCAAGATGCGGGGGAGAGCTACGAGCAGTACTTC; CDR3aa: CASSQDAGESYEQYF
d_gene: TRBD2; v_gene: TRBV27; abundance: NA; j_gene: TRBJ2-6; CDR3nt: TGTGCCAGCAGTTCCCGTATTAGCGGGAGCTATTCTGGGGCCAACGTCCTGACTTTC; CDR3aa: CASSSRISGSYSGANVLTF
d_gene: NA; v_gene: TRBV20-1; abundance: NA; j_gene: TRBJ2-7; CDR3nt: TGCAGTGCCCCTAAAGGGGGATTAAGCTCCTACGAGCAGTACTTC; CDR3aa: CSAPKGGLSSYEQYF
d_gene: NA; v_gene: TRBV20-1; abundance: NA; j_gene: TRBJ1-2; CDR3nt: TGCAGTGCTAGAGATAGGCAGTTTGGCTACACCTTC; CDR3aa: CSARDRQFGYTF
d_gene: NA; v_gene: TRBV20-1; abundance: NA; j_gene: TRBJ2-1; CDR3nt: TGCAGTGCTAGTCGCTATGAGCAGTTCTTC; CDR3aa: CSASRYEQFF
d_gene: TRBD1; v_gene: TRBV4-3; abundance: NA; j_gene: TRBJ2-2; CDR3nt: TGCGCCAGCAGCCCGGGACAGGGGAACGGGGAGCTGTTTTTT; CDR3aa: CASSPGQGNGELFF
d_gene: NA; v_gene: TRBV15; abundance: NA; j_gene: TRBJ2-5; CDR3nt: TGTGCCACCAGCAGAGATCCGGGAGAGGGAGAGACCCAGTACTTC; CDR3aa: CATSRDPGEGETQYF
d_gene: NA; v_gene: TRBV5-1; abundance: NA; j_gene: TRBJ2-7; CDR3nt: TGCGCCAGCAGCCCCCGGGCCGAAGCAACCTACGAGCAGTACTTC; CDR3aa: CASSPRAEATYEQYF
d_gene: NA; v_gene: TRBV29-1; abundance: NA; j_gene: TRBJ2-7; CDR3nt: TGCAGCGCCGGGACATCTCAAGCCTACGAGCAGTACTTC; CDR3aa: CSAGTSQAYEQYF
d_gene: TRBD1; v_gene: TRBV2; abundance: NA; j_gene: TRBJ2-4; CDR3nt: TGTGCCAGCAGGGACAGGAATAAAAACATTCAGTACTTC; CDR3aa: CASRDRNKNIQYF
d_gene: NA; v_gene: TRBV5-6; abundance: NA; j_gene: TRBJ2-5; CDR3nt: TGTGCCAGCAGCTTGCGACAGGGAGGTTTAGAGACCCAGTACTTC; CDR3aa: CASSLRQGGLETQYF
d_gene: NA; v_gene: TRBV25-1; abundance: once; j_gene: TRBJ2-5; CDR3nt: TGTGCCAGCAGGGAGGGTGTGGTGGAGACCCAGTACTTC; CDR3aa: CASREGVVETQYF